The 14 T cell receptor beta chains given below trace back to one sample, sequenced in a study of T cells after yellow fever vaccination. TCRdb reanalysed the 5' RACE reads using MiXCR and keeps one entry per CDR3 protein. The sample includes roughly 190,000 distinct CDR3 sequences, approximately 11% of them seen just once. The sample was CD8+ T cells sorted from PBMCs, taken 15 days after the yellow fever booster vaccination. Every receptor here comes from a man younger than 35 who received the YFV17D yellow fever vaccine.

The V gene is TRBV7-9, the J gene TRBJ1-3; 9 nucleotides match TRBD1. Trimming at V came to 1 base and at J to 4 bases, leaving 8 bases not matched to a gene. Germline V gene sequence: CDR1 SEHNR, CDR2 FQNEAQ (reference sequence). This CDR3 region has 17 residues. The CDR3, as DNA: TGTGCCAGCAGCTTAGTGGGATCCGGGACAGGGGGAAACACCATATATTTT. As protein: CASSLVGSGTGGNTIYF.

V and J are TRBV19 and TRBJ2-3; 9 bases agree with TRBD1. The V and J ends lost 6 bases and 3 bases, in that order; junction bases with no gene match: 16. Per germline, CDR1 LNHDA and CDR2 SQIVND (reference sequence). The CDR3 runs to 18 residues. CDR3 nucleotides: TGTGCCAGTAGCATAACTATACTCCGGGACAGGGTGACAGATACGCAGTATTTT. Translated, it gives CASSITILRDRVTDTQYF. Full variable domain (remainder filled in from reference TRBV19 and TRBJ2-3): DGGITQSPKYLFRKEGQNVTLSCEQNLNHDAMYWYRQDPGQGLRLIYYSQIVNDFQKGDIAEGYSVSREKKESFPLTVTSAQKNPTAFYLCASSITILRDRVTDTQYFGPGTRLTVL.

This clonotype came up a few times. The J gene is TRBJ1-6, the V gene TRBV2; D not certain. Germline values: CDR1 SNHLY, CDR2 FYNNEI. Trimming took 6 bases from V and 8 from J, leaving 17 bases between them. The CDR3 consists of 15 residues. CDR3 DNA sequence: TGTGCCAGCAGGGACCCTCGAGAGGGCGATTCACCCCTCCACTTT. This gives the protein CASRDPREGDSPLHF.

The gene calls are TRBV6-4 and TRBJ1-5; 9 nucleotides match TRBD1. The CDR3 loop spans 15 amino acids. V trimming: 3 bases; J trimming: 7 bases; junction bases outside the gene matches: 7. CDR1 and CDR2 (germline): MRHNA, SNTAGT. CDR3 region: CASSENRGPLQPQHF. CDR3 DNA: TGTGCCAGCAGTGAGAACAGGGGGCCTTTGCAGCCCCAGCATTTT.

In this sample, this clonotype turned up a few times. The chain uses TRBV24-1 and TRBJ2-3; the D gene is possibly TRBD2 (5 bases). Germline V lookup: CDR1 KGHDR, CDR2 SFDVKD. The length of the CDR3 is 16 residues. The V and J ends lost 3 bases and 7 bases respectively, with 19 bases between them. CDR3 DNA: TGTGCCACCAGTGATCCCGACGGGGAGACCATGCATACGCAGTATTTT. It codes for CATSDPDGETMHTQYF.

This clonotype was recorded a few times. J is TRBJ2-3 and V is TRBV7-9, with TRBD2 matching over 7 bases. Germline V lookup: CDR1 SEHNR, CDR2 FQNEAQ (reference sequence). After removal of 3 bases from V and 1 base from J, the junction contained 4 bases not matched to a gene. The CDR3 covers 15 residues. The CDR3, as DNA: TGTGCCAGCAGCTTGGCGGGAGCTGGCACAGATACGCAGTATTTT. Amino acid sequence: CASSLAGAGTDTQYF.

This clonotype was observed a few times. The chain's CDR3 is CASSPTGGEAFF. In nucleotides, the CDR3 is TGCGCCAGCAGCCCCACAGGAGGTGAAGCTTTCTTT. The genes are TRBV4-1 and TRBJ1-1; TRBD1 might be the D (5 bases). Germline V lookup: CDR1 MGHRA, CDR2 YSYEKL. The CDR3 extends over 12 amino acids. Trimming stripped 4 bases from V and 7 bases from J, with 10 bases between.

This clonotype was recorded at least ten times. The V gene is TRBV5-1, the J gene TRBJ2-1; 7 nucleotides match TRBD1. The V gene's germline CDR1 is SGHRS and CDR2 YFSETQ. V dropped 2 bases and J dropped 8; count of bases not matched to a gene: 4. This CDR3 comprises 13 residues. DNA of the CDR3: TGCGCCAGCAGCTTACAGGGGCGGGATGAGCAGTTCTTC. It is translated as CASSLQGRDEQFF.

This clonotype has at least ten counts. This chain connects TRBV7-6 to TRBJ2-3; possible D gene TRBD2, 7 bases. Germline V gene lookup returns CDR1 SGHVS and CDR2 FNYEAQ. The CDR3 extends over 12 amino acids. V was trimmed by 5 bases and J by 11 bases, leaving 14 bases between them. The CDR3 DNA is TGTGCCAGCAGCCCTGGGGGGGGCCGGCAGTATTTT. It encodes CASSPGGGRQYF.

The V gene is TRBV6-2 or TRBV6-3, the J gene TRBJ2-1; no definite D call. The CDR3 has 16 amino acids. CDR1 MNHEY and CDR2 SVGEGT come from the germline V gene. The V end lost 2 bases, the J end lost 2 bases, and 13 bases lay between the germline ends. The CDR3 sequence is CASSYPPWGAYNEQFF. The CDR3 nucleotides are TGTGCCAGCAGTTACCCCCCATGGGGTGCCTACAATGAGCAGTTCTTC.

This CDR3 is CATSRSTLTEAFF. CDR3 nucleotides: TGTGCCACCAGCAGATCGACCCTCACTGAAGCTTTCTTT. V is TRBV15 and J is TRBJ1-1; D not resolved. CDR3 length: 13 amino acids. The V end was cut by 2 bases, the J end by 4 bases, with 8 bases between. Germline V gene sequence: CDR1 LNHNV, CDR2 YYDKDF (reference sequence).

In this sample, this clonotype turned up a few times. V and J are TRBV7-9 and TRBJ2-2; D possibly corresponds to TRBD1 (7 bases). Trimming took 4 bases from V and 7 from J, leaving 16 bases between them. Germline V gives CDR1 SEHNR, CDR2 FQNEAQ (reference sequence). This CDR3 is built from 15 residues. This CDR3 reads CASSSKDREVGELFF. The CDR3 bases are TGTGCCAGCAGCTCCAAAGACAGGGAGGTCGGGGAGCTGTTTTTT.

This clonotype occurred a few times. This rearrangement joins TRBV6-2 or TRBV6-3 to TRBJ2-5; TRBD1 might be the D (6 bases). Germline lookup yields CDR1 MNHEY and CDR2 SVGEGT. This CDR3 region has 13 residues. Trimming took off 9 bases at V and 6 bases at J, with 17 bases between the two ends. CDR3 sequence reads: CASTNQGWKTQYF. CDR3 coding DNA: TGTGCCAGTACGAATCAGGGGTGGAAGACCCAGTACTTC.

This chain connects TRBV7-2 to TRBJ2-1, with 7 bases aligning to TRBD2. CDR3 length equals 13 residues. Trimming at V came to 4 bases and at J to 7 bases, leaving 4 bases not matched to a gene. Germline assignment: CDR1 SGHTA and CDR2 FQGNSA. CDR3 in amino acids: CASSSGGVNEQFF. The CDR3 DNA is TGTGCCAGCAGCTCTGGGGGGGTGAATGAGCAGTTCTTC.